The 28 T cell receptor beta chains presented below share a single source sample, sequenced in a study of blood T cell repertoires in COVID-19. Here immunoSEQ multiplex PCR was the method, and the copy in TCRdb shows in-frame clones only, minus some. This sample has 30,000 or so clones, with around 90% found just once. The sequenced sample consisted of peripheral blood. The receptors were gathered from a man aged 60 to 69 with active COVID-19.

V gene TRBV5-4 combines with J gene TRBJ1-4, with a tentative D call TRBD1 (6 bases). The CDR3 length is 16 residues. Germline V gene sequence: CDR1 SGHNT, CDR2 YYREEE (reference sequence). The V and J ends lost 2 bases and 8 bases respectively, with 19 bases between them. The CDR3, as DNA: TGTGCCAGCAGCTTCGGAGGACGGGCAGGGGAAGAAAAACTGTTTTTT. It is translated as CASSFGGRAGEEKLFF.

The chain uses TRBV5-1 and TRBJ2-2, with D maybe TRBD2 (5 bases). Looked up from germline, CDR1 is SGHRS and CDR2 is YFSETQ. Trimming took off 6 bases at V and 4 bases at J, with 19 bases between the two ends. The CDR3 spans 16 residues. This CDR3 is CASISAPAGGTGELFF. The CDR3 DNA reads TGCGCCAGCATAAGCGCTCCGGCGGGCGGCACCGGGGAGCTGTTTTTT.

V is TRBV10-3 and J is TRBJ2-3; D call uncertain. The CDR3 contains 13 residues. The V gene's germline CDR1 is ENHRY and CDR2 SYGVKD. Trimming stripped 7 bases from V and 3 bases from J, with 11 bases between. CDR3 bases: TGTGCCATCAACAGCCCCCGGACAGATACGCAGTATTTT. As protein: CAINSPRTDTQYF.

CDR3 sequence reads: CASSTGGGYGYTF. CDR3 in DNA: TGTGCCAGTAGTACAGGGGGCGGCTATGGCTACACCTTC. This rearrangement joins TRBV19 to TRBJ1-2; TRBD1 aligns across 8 bases. Trimming at V came to 4 bases and at J to 4 bases, leaving 2 bases not matched to a gene. CDR1 is LNHDA, CDR2 SQIVND, per germline (reference sequence). The CDR3 has 13 amino acids.

The CDR3 region has the DNA TGCGCCAGCAGTGAGATGCGCGGGAGAGGCTACACCTTC. Translation gives CASSEMRGRGYTF. V is TRBV10-1 and J is TRBJ1-2; D remains ambiguous. Germline CDR1 and CDR2: WNHNN and SYGVQD (reference sequence). V was shortened by 2 bases and J by 8 bases, with 12 bases between the two germline ends. The CDR3 has 13 amino acids.

The chain uses TRBV10-3 and TRBJ2-1, with D perhaps TRBD1 (6 bases). Per the germline V gene, CDR1 is ENHRY and CDR2 is SYGVKD. The V gene lost 0 bases and the J gene lost 3 bases, with 12 bases spanning the gap. This CDR3 region has 16 residues. The CDR3 region is CAISESGAGLYNEQFF. The DNA for the CDR3 is TGTGCCATCAGTGAGTCGGGGGCAGGGCTCTACAATGAGCAGTTCTTC.

The rearrangement links TRBV28 to TRBJ2-7; 7 nucleotides agree with TRBD1. Germline CDR1 and CDR2: MDHEN and SYDVKM. The CDR3 sequence is 14 residues long. Trimming took 7 bases from V and 6 from J; bases not matched to a gene: 12. Here the CDR3 DNA reads TGTGCCAGCAACCTCCGACAGGGCCGGGGCGAGCAGTACTTC. Residues: CASNLRQGRGEQYF.

This sequence joins TRBV20-1 and TRBJ2-3; D gene unclear. Germline-derived CDR1 and CDR2 are DFQATT and SNEGSKA (reference sequence). The V end lost 6 bases, the J end lost 4 bases, and 8 bases lay between the germline ends. The CDR3 totals 11 residues. Here the CDR3 reads CSAAGADTQYF. Written as DNA, the CDR3 is TGCAGTGCGGCTGGAGCAGATACGCAGTATTTT.

J is TRBJ2-7 and V is TRBV4-2; 10 nucleotides agree with TRBD2. CDR3 length: 15 amino acids. Trimming cost V 0 bases and J 6 bases; bases outside gene matches: 5. Germline V gene data show CDR1 as LGHNA and CDR2 as YNFKEQ. CDR3 bases: TGTGCCAGCAGCCAAGATCAGCGGGGGGGAGGCGAGCAGTACTTC. The encoded protein is CASSQDQRGGGEQYF.

This chain's CDR3 is CASNEGLGDTQYF. The CDR3 nucleotides read TGCGCCAGCAATGAAGGCCTAGGAGATACGCAGTATTTT. The chain joins TRBV10-1 to TRBJ2-3, with D unclear. Germline lookup yields CDR1 WNHNN and CDR2 SYGVQD (reference sequence). The CDR3 length is 13 residues. V was trimmed by 7 bases and J by 5 bases, leaving 13 bases between them.

The chain employs TRBV6-5 and TRBJ2-7; 9 bases align to TRBD1. The CDR3 length is 14 residues. Germline V gives CDR1 MNHEY, CDR2 SVGAGI. The junction had 6 bases not matched to a gene; V was cut back by 6 bases and J by 3 bases. The DNA of the CDR3 is TGTGCCAGCAGGTCCCGACAGGGGGGCTACGAGCAGTACTTC. It encodes CASRSRQGGYEQYF.

The chain employs TRBV6-2 or TRBV6-3 and TRBJ2-1; D is perhaps TRBD2 (6 bases). The CDR3 runs 16 residues. The germline gives CDR1 MNHEY, CDR2 SVGEGT. V was clipped by 5 bases and J by 0 bases, with 14 bases between them. In DNA form, the CDR3 reads TGTGCCAGCAGTCGACGACTAGGAGGCTCCTACAATGAGCAGTTCTTC. Translating it yields CASSRRLGGSYNEQFF.

The gene calls are TRBV5-4 and TRBJ2-3; a weak D match, TRBD1 (6 bases). Germline V CDR1 and CDR2: SGHNT, YYREEE (reference sequence). The CDR3 contains 15 residues. Trimming took 1 base from V and 2 from J, leaving 11 bases between them. The CDR3: CASSLIGGNTDTQYF. The DNA for the CDR3 is TGTGCCAGCAGCTTGATAGGGGGAAACACAGATACGCAGTATTTT.

The chain employs TRBV2 and TRBJ2-5; TRBD2 matches at 9 bases. The CDR3 has 16 amino acids. CDR1 is SNHLY, CDR2 FYNNEI, per germline. Trimming removed 4 bases from V and 4 bases from J; junction bases left unmatched: 10. CDR3 sequence: CASSVNSGGRGETQYF. The CDR3 DNA sequence: TGTGCCAGCAGTGTCAATAGCGGGGGCCGGGGAGAGACCCAGTACTTC.

The CDR3: CASSSRTSGLYNEQFF. Here the CDR3 DNA reads TGTGCCAGCAGCTCCAGGACTAGCGGACTCTACAATGAGCAGTTCTTC. The genes are TRBV5-4 and TRBJ2-1; 10 bases map to TRBD2. This CDR3 region has 16 residues. V gave up 3 bases and J gave up 3 bases; unmatched junction bases: 6. Germline values: CDR1 SGHNT, CDR2 YYREEE (reference sequence).

The chain joins TRBV5-6 to TRBJ1-1; D not certain. The CDR3 has 13 amino acids. The V gene lost 3 bases and the J gene lost 4 bases, with 10 bases spanning the gap. CDR1 and CDR2 from the germline V gene are SGHDT and YYEEEE. CDR3 amino acids: CASSSPPVTEAFF. CDR3 DNA: TGTGCCAGCAGCTCTCCCCCGGTCACTGAAGCTTTCTTT.

The gene calls are TRBV9 and TRBJ1-1; TRBD1 matches at 7 bases. CDR1 is SGDLS, CDR2 YYNGEE, per germline. The CDR3 spans 17 residues. J was trimmed by 2 bases and V by 3 bases; bases with no gene match: 13. The CDR3 DNA reads TGTGCCAGCAGCGGCGGCGAACGGGGGACAGCTAACACTGAAGCTTTCTTT. It specifies CASSGGERGTANTEAFF.

This chain links TRBV18 with TRBJ1-3; D gene unclear. V lost 5 bases, J lost 4 bases, and 12 bases lay in between. From germline, CDR1 is KGHSH and CDR2 LQKENI. The CDR3 covers 14 residues. CDR3 protein: CASSADTRGNTIYF. The CDR3 region has the DNA TGTGCCAGCTCAGCCGACACGCGCGGAAACACCATATATTTT.

This clone appeared once. The CDR3 sequence: CASSTPRRAGELFF. The DNA of the CDR3 is TGTGCCAGCAGCACCCCTAGACGGGCCGGGGAGCTGTTTTTT. This chain links TRBV11-2 with TRBJ2-2; D remains ambiguous. The CDR3 loop spans 14 amino acids. Trimming removed 5 bases at V and 6 bases at J, with 13 bases between. CDR1 is SGHAT and CDR2 is FQNNGV in the germline V gene.

This sequence joins TRBV30 and TRBJ1-6; weak D call: TRBD1 (6 bases). The V end lost 2 bases, the J end lost 5 bases, and 16 bases lay between the germline ends. The CDR3 runs to 16 residues. The germline gives CDR1 GTSNPN, CDR2 SVGIG (reference sequence). This CDR3 reads CAWSSQQGKDNSPLHF. The CDR3 DNA reads TGTGCCTGGAGTTCCCAGCAGGGGAAGGATAATTCACCCCTCCACTTT.

This chain uses TRBV7-6 with TRBJ2-2; 12 nucleotides agree with TRBD2. The ends lost 1 base at V and 3 bases at J; junction bases unmatched: 6. The germline V gene encodes CDR1 SGHVS and CDR2 FNYEAQ. This CDR3 comprises 18 residues. The CDR3 DNA reads TGTGCCAGCAGCTTAGGACTAGCGGGGGCCGGGGACACCGGGGAGCTGTTTTTT. Protein product: CASSLGLAGAGDTGELFF.

This clone appeared a few times. The gene calls are TRBV9 and TRBJ1-5; D uncertain. The V gene lost 0 bases and the J gene lost 0 bases, with 7 bases spanning the gap. This CDR3 comprises 15 residues. Germline assignment: CDR1 SGDLS and CDR2 YYNGEE. The CDR3 here is CASSVGRDSNQPQHF. CDR3 coding DNA: TGTGCCAGCAGCGTAGGACGGGATAGCAATCAGCCCCAGCATTTT. Complete variable domain (other parts from reference TRBV9 and TRBJ1-5): DSGVTQTPKHLITATGQRVTLRCSPRSGDLSVYWYQQSLDQGLQFLIQYYNGEERAKGNILERFSAQQFPDLHSELNLSSLELGDSALYFCASSVGRDSNQPQHFGDGTRLSIL.

V gene TRBV9 combines with J gene TRBJ2-2; 10 bases line up with TRBD1. Germline V lookup: CDR1 SGDLS, CDR2 YYNGEE. The CDR3 runs to 18 residues. V lost 4 bases, J lost 3 bases, and 12 bases stayed unmatched. CDR3 in amino acids: CASSTQAGQGSYTGELFF. As DNA, the CDR3 is TGTGCCAGCAGCACCCAGGCGGGACAGGGGTCCTACACCGGGGAGCTGTTTTTT.

CDR3 residues: CASNPGGDRIYGYTF. CDR3 coding DNA: TGTGCCAGCAACCCCGGAGGTGACAGGATCTATGGCTACACCTTC. This chain joins TRBV6-5 and TRBJ1-2; D perhaps matches TRBD1 (6 bases). The ends were cut back, 7 bases at V and 4 bases at J, with 19 bases in the middle. The CDR3 contains 15 residues. The germline CDR1 and CDR2 sequences are MNHEY and SVGAGI.

This clone was found once. J is TRBJ2-5 and V is TRBV12-3 or TRBV12-4; possibly TRBD2 for D (6 bases). This CDR3 has 13 amino acids. Trimming shortened V by 6 bases and J by 5 bases, and 13 bases separated the two germline ends. The CDR3 sequence: CASRAGRRETQYF. As DNA, the CDR3 is TGTGCCAGCAGGGCGGGGCGGCGGGAGACCCAGTACTTC.

The chain is built from TRBV14 and TRBJ1-1, with 8 nucleotides matching TRBD1. CDR1 SGHDN and CDR2 FVKESK come from the germline V gene. The CDR3 extends over 15 amino acids. V lost 4 bases to trimming and J lost 3 bases; unmatched junction nucleotides: 7. CDR3 residues: CASSPAGGRYTEAFF. In nucleotides, the CDR3 is TGTGCCAGCAGCCCCGCAGGGGGCCGATACACTGAAGCTTTCTTT.

The J gene is TRBJ1-1, the V gene TRBV21-1; TRBD1, the D gene given by the table, was not confirmed from the DNA. TRBV21-1 is deemed a pseudogene. This CDR3 contains 16 residues. The CDR3 loop reads CASSKAPQGSSPEAFF. For the CDR3, the DNA is TGTGCCAGCAGCAAAGCTCCACAGGGGAGTTCTCCTGAAGCTTTCTTT.

This sequence joins TRBV3-1 (or the pseudogene TRBV3-2) and TRBJ1-6, with a weak D call TRBD1 (6 bases). The CDR3 is made up of 15 amino acids. V lost 2 bases, J lost 6 bases, and 11 bases lay in between. CDR1 is LGHDT and CDR2 is YNNKEL in the germline V gene (reference sequence). CDR3 DNA: TGTGCCAGCAGCCAACTCAGGGGCCCTAATTCACCCCTCCACTTT. Translating it yields CASSQLRGPNSPLHF.